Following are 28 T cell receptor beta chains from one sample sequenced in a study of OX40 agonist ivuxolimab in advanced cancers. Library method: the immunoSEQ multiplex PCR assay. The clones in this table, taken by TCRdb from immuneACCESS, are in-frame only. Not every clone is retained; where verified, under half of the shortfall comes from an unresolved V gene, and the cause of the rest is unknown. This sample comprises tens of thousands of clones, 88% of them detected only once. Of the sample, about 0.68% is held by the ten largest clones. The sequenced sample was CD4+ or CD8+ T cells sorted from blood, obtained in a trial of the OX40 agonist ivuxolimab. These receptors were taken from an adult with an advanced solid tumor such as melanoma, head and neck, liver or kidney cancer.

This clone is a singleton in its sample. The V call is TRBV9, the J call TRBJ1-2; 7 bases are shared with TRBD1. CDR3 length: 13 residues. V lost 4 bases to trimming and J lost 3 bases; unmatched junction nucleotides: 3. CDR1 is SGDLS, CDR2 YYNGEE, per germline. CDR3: CASSPRGDYGYTF. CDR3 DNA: TGTGCCAGCAGCCCCAGGGGGGACTATGGCTACACCTTC.

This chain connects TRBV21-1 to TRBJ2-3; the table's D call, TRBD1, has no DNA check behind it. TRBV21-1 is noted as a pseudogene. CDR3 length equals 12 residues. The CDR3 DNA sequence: TGTGCCAGTACAGTCATGCAAGATACGCAGTATTTT. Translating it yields CASTVMQDTQYF.

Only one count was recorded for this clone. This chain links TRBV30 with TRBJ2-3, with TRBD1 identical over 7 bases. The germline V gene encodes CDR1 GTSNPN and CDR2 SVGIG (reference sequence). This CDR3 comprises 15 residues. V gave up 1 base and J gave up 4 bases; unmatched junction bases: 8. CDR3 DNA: TGTGCCTGGAGTGGGGCCAGGGGGAAGGCAGATACGCAGTATTTT. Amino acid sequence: CAWSGARGKADTQYF. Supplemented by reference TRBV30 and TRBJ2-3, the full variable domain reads SQTIHQWPATLVQPVGSPLSLECTVEGTSNPNLYWYRQAAGRGLQLLFYSVGIGQISSEVPQNLSASRPQDRQFILSSKKLLLSDSGFYLCAWSGARGKADTQYFGPGTRLTVL.

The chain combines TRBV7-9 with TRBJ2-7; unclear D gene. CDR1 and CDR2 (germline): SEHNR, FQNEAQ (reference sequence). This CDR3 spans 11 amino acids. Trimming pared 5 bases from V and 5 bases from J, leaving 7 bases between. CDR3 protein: CASSTTHEQYF. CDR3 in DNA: TGTGCCAGCAGCACCACCCACGAGCAGTACTTC. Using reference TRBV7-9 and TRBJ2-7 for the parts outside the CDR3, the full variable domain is DTGVSQNPRHKITKRGQNVTFRCDPISEHNRLYWYRQTLGQGPEFLTYFQNEAQLEKSRLLSDRFSAERPKGSFSTLEIQRTEQGDSAMYLCASSTTHEQYFGPGTRLTVT.

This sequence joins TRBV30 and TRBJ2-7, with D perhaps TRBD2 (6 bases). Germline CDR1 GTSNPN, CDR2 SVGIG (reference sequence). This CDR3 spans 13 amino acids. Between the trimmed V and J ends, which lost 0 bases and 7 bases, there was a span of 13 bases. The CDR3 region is CAWSVLGAGEQYF. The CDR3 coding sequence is TGTGCCTGGAGTGTACTAGGGGCGGGGGAGCAGTACTTC.

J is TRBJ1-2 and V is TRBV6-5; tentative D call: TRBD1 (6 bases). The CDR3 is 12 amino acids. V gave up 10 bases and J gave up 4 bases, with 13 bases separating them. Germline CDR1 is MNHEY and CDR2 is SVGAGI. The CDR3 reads CATLNRVYGYTF. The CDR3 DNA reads TGTGCCACTCTCAACAGGGTCTATGGCTACACCTTC.

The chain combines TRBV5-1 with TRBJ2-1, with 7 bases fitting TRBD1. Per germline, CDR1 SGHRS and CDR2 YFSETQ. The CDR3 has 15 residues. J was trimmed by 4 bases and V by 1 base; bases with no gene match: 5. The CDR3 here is CASSLTTGTYNEQFF. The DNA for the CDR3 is TGCGCCAGCAGCTTGACGACAGGGACGTACAATGAGCAGTTCTTC.

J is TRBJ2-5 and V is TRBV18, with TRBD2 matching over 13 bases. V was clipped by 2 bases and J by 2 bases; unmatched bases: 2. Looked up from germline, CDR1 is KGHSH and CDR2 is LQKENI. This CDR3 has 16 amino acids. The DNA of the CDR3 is TGTGCCAGCTCACCAGAACTAGCGGGGGGGCAAGAGACCCAGTACTTC. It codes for CASSPELAGGQETQYF.

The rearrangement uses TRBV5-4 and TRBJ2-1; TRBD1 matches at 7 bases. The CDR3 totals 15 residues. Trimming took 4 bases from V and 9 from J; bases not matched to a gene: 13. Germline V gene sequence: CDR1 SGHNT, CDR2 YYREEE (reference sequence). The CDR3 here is CASSTSQTGFSEQFF. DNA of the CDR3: TGTGCCAGCAGCACGTCACAGACAGGGTTTAGTGAGCAGTTCTTC.

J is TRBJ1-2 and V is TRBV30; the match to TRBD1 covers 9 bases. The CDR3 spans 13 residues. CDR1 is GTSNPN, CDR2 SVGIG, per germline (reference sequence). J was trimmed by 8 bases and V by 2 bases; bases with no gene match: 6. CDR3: CAWSLTGGGGYTF. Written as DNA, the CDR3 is TGTGCCTGGAGTTTGACAGGGGGAGGGGGCTACACCTTC.

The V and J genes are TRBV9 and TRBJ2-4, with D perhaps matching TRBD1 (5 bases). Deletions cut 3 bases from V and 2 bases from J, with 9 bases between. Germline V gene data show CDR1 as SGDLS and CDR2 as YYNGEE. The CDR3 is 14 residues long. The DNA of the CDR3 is TGTGCCAGCAGCGCCAGGGAAACCAAAAACATTCAGTACTTC. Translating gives CASSARETKNIQYF.

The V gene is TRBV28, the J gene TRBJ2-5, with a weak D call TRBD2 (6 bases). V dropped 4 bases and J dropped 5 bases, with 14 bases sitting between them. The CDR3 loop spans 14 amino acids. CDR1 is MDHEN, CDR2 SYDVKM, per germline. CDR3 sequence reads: CASSSGLLGETQYF. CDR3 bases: TGTGCCAGCAGTTCTGGACTATTAGGGGAGACCCAGTACTTC.

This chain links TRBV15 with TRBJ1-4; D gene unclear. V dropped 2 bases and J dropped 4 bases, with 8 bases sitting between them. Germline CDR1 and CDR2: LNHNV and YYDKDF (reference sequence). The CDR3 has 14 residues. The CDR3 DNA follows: TGTGCCACCAGCAGACCGATGGGTAATGAAAAACTGTTTTTT. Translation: CATSRPMGNEKLFF.

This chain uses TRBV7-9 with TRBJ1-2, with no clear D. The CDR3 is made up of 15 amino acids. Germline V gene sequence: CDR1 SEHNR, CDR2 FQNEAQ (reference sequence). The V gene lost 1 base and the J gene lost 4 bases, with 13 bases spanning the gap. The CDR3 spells CASSLEVSGFYGYTF. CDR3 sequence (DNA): TGTGCCAGCAGCTTAGAGGTCTCGGGATTCTATGGCTACACCTTC.

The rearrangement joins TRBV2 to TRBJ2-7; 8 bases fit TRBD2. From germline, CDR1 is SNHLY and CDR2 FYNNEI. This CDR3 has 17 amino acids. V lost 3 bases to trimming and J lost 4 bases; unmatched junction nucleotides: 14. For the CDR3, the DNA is TGTGCCAGCAGTGAGGGGGGGGAGAGTAGCGGGGTTTACGAGCAGTACTTC. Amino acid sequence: CASSEGGESSGVYEQYF.

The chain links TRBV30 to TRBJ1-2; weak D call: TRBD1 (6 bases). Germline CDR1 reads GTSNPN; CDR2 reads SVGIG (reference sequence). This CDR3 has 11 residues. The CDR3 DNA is TGTGCTGGCGGGGGGGCCCTAGGCTACACCTTC. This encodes CAGGGALGYTF.

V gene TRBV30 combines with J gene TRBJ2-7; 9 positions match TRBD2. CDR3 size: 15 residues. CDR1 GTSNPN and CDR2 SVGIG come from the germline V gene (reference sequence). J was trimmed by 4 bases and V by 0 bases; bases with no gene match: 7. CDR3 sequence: CAWSVFASGNYEQYF. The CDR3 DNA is TGTGCCTGGAGTGTATTTGCTAGCGGGAATTACGAGCAGTACTTC.

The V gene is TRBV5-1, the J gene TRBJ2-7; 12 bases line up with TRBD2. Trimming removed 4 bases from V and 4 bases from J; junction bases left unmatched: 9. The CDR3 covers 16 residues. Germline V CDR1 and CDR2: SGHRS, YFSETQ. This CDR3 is CASSPSTSGSTYEQYF. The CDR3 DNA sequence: TGCGCCAGCAGCCCTTCGACTAGCGGGAGTACGTACGAGCAGTACTTC. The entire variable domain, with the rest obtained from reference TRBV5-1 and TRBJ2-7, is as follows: KAGVTQTPRYLIKTRGQQVTLSCSPISGHRSVSWYQQTPGQGLQFLFEYFSETQRNKGNFPGRFSGRQFSNSRSEMNVSTLELGDSALYLCASSPSTSGSTYEQYFGPGTRLTVT.

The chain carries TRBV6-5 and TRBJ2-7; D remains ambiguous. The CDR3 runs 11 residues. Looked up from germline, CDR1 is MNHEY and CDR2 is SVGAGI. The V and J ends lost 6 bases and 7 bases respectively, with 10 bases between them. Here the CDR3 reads CASRATGEQYF. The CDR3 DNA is TGTGCCAGCAGGGCGACCGGGGAGCAGTACTTC.

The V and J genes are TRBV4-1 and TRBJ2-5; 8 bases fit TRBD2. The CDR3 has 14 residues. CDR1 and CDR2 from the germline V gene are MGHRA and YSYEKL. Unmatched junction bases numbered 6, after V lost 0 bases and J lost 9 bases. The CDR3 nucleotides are TGCGCCAGCAGCCAAGAGGGCGGGGGGACGGCCCAGTACTTC. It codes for CASSQEGGGTAQYF.

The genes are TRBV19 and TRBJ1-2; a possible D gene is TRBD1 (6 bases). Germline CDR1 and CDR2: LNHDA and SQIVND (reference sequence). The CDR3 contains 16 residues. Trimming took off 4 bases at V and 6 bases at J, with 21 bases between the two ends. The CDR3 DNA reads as TGTGCCAGTAGTACTTACAGGGATTGGCATTCCCATGGCTACACCTTC. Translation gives CASSTYRDWHSHGYTF.

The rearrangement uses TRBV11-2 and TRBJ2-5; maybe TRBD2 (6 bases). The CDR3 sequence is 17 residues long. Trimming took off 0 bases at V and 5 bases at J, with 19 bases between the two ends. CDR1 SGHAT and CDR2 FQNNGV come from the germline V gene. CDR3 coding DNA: TGTGCCAGCAGCTTAGATCTAGTAGTGGGACTCAGGGAGACCCAGTACTTC. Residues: CASSLDLVVGLRETQYF.

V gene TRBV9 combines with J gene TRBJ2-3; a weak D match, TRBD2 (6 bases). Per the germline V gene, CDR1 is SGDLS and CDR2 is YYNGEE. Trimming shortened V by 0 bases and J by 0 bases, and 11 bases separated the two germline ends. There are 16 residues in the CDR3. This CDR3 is CASSVASGDSTDTQYF. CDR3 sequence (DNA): TGTGCCAGCAGCGTAGCTTCGGGGGACAGCACAGATACGCAGTATTTT.

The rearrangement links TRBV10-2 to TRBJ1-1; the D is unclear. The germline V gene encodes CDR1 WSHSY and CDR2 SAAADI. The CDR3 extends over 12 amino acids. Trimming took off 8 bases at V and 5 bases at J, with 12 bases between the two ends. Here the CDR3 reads CASRVMGTEAFF. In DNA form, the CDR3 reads TGCGCCAGCCGGGTCATGGGTACTGAAGCTTTCTTT.

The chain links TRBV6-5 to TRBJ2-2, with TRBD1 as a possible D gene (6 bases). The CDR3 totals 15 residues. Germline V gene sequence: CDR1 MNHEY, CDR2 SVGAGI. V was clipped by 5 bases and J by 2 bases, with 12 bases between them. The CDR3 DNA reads TGTGCCAGCAGTCGGGACAACCTCAACACCGGGGAGCTGTTTTTT. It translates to CASSRDNLNTGELFF.

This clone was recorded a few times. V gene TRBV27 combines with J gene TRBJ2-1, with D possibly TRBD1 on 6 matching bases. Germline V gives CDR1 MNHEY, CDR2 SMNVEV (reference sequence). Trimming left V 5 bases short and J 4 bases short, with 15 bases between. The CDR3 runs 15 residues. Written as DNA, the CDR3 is TGTGCCAGCAGTCCCAGGGGCGCGGGTTACAATGAGCAGTTCTTC. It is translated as CASSPRGAGYNEQFF.

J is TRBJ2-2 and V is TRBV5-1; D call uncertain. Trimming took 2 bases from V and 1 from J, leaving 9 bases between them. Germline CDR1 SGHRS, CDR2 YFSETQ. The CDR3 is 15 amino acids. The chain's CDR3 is CASSFSAMNTGELFF. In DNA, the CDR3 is TGCGCCAGCAGCTTTTCAGCCATGAACACCGGGGAGCTGTTTTTT.

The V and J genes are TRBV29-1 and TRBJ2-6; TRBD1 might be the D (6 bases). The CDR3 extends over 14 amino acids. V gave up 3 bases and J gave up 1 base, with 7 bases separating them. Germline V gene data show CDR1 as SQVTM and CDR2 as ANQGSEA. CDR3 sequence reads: CSVDQGSGANVLTF. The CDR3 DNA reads TGCAGCGTTGATCAGGGGTCTGGGGCCAACGTCCTGACTTTC.